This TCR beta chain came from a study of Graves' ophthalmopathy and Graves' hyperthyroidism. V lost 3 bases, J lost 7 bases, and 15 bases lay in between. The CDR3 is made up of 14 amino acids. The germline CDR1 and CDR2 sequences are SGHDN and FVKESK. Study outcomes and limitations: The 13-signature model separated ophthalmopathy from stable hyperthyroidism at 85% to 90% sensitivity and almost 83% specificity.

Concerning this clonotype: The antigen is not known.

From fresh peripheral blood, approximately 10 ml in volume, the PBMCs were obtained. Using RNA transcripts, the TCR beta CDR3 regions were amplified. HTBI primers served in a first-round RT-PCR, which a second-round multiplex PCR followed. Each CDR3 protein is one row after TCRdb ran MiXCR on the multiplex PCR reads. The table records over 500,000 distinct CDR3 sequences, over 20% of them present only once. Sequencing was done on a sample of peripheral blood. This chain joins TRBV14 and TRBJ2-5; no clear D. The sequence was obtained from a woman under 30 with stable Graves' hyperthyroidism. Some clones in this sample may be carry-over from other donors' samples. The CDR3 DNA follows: TGTGCCAGCAGCCAGAAACCGGGCCCGGGGACCCAGTACTTC. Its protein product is CASSQKPGPGTQYF.